This T cell receptor (beta chain) was identified in a study of shared clonotypes between healthy human individuals. This clone has just one count. The assay was carried out at the deep level. The authors split each subset's genomic DNA evenly across several immunoSEQ plates. The repertoire was sequenced with immunoSEQ multiplex PCR; TCRdb's copy has only in-frame clones and lacks some. Here the sample spans approximately 440,000 clones, over 60% being singletons. In germline, CDR1 is SGHTA, CDR2 FQGTGA. This CDR3 has 15 amino acids. The V end was cut by 3 bases, the J end by 6 bases, with 15 bases between.

The sequence derives from a woman aged 40 to 49 in good health. Some clones in this sample may be carry-over from other donors' samples. Source material: PBMCs. The chain couples TRBV7-3 to TRBJ2-1; D is perhaps TRBD1 (6 bases). CDR3 sequence: CASSLNKDRPNEQFF. DNA for the CDR3: TGTGCCAGCAGCTTGAACAAAGACAGGCCCAATGAGCAGTTCTTC. Filled out from reference TRBV7-3 and TRBJ2-1, the complete variable domain reads GAGVSQTPSNKVTEKGKYVELRCDPISGHTALYWYRQSLGQGPEFLIYFQGTGAADDSGLPNDRFFAVRPEGSVSTLKIQRTERGDSAVYLCASSLNKDRPNEQFFGPGTRLTVL.